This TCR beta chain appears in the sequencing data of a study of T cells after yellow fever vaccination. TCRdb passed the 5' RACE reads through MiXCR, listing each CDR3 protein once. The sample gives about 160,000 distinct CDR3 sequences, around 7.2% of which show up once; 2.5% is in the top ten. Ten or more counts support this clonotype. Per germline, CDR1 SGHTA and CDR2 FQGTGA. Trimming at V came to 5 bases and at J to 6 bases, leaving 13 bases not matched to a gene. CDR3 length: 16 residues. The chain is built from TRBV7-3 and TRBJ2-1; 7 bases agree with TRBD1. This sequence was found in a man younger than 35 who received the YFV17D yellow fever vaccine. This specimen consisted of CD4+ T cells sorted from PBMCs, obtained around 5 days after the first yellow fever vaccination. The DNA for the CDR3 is TGTGCCAGCAGCACCCGACAGGGAAAAGCTTTCAATGAGCAGTTCTTC. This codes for CASSTRQGKAFNEQFF. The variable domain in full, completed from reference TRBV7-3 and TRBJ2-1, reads GAGVSQTPSNKVTEKGKYVELRCDPISGHTALYWYRQSLGQGPEFLIYFQGTGAADDSGLPNDRFFAVRPEGSVSTLKIQRTERGDSAVYLCASSTRQGKAFNEQFFGPGTRLTVL.